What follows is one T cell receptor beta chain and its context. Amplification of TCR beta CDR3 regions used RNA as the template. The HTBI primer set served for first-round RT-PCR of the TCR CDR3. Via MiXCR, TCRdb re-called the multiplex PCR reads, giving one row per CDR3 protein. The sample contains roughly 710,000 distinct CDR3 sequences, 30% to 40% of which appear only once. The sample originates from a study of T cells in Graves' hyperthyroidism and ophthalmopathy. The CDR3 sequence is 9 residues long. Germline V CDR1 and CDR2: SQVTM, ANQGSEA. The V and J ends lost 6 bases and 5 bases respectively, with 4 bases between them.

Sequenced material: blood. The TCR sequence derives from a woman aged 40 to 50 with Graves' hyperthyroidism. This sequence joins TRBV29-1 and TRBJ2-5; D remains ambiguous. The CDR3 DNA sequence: TGCAGCGTGCGGGAGACCCAGTACTTC. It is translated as CSVRETQYF.